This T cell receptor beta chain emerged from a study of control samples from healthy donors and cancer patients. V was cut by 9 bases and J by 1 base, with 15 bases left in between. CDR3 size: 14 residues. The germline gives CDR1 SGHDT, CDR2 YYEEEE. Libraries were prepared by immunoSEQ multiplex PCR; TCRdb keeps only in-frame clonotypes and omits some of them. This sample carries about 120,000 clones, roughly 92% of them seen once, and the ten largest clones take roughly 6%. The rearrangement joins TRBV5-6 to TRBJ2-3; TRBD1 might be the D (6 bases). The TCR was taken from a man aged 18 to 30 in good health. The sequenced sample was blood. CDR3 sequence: CATSRDTRTDTQYF. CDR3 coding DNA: TGTGCCACCTCCCGGGACACACGCACAGATACGCAGTATTTT.